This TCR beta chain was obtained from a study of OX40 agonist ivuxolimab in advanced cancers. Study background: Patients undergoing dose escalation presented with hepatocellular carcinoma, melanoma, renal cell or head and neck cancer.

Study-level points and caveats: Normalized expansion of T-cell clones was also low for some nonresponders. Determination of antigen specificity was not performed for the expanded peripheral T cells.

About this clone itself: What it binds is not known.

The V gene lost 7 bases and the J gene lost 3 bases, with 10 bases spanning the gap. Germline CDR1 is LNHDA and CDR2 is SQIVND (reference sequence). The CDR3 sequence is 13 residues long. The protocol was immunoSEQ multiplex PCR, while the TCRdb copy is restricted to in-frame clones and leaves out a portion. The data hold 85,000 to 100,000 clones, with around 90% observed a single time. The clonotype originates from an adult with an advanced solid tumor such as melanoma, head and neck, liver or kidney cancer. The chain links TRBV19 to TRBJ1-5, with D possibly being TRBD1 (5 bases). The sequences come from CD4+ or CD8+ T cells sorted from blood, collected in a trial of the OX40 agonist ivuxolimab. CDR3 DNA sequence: TGTGCCAGTAAACAGGCCGTCAATCAGCCCCAGCATTTT. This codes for CASKQAVNQPQHF.